The 28 T cell receptor beta chains listed next were all sequenced from one sample in a study of somatic mutations in cytotoxic T cells in rheumatoid arthritis. The table came from immunoSEQ multiplex PCR; TCRdb's copy has only in-frame clones and leaves some out. Altogether around 9,000 clones are present, 60% to 80% being singletons, with the ten largest covering more than 30%. Sequences were obtained from CD8+ T cells sorted from blood. The origin of the receptors is an adult with rheumatoid arthritis.

This chain links TRBV9 with TRBJ1-5, with 7 bases aligning to TRBD1. Per germline, CDR1 SGDLS and CDR2 YYNGEE. CDR3 length: 16 amino acids. After removal of 4 bases from V and 0 bases from J, the junction contained 7 bases not matched to a gene. The CDR3 DNA sequence: TGTGCCAGCAGCCCCCATGGGACAGATAGCAATCAGCCCCAGCATTTT. Its translation: CASSPHGTDSNQPQHF.

This clone appeared once. This chain links TRBV6-5 with TRBJ2-1; no clear D. This CDR3 is built from 12 residues. Germline V lookup: CDR1 MNHEY, CDR2 SVGAGI. V shed 8 bases and J shed 8 bases, with 13 bases lying between them. The chain's CDR3 is CASRLGIHEQFF. CDR3 bases: TGTGCCAGCCGATTAGGGATCCATGAGCAGTTCTTC.

The rearrangement links TRBV7-8 to TRBJ1-1; a weak D match, TRBD1 (5 bases). The V gene lost 4 bases and the J gene lost 4 bases, with 16 bases spanning the gap. Germline CDR1 SGHVS, CDR2 FQNEAQ. The CDR3 extends over 15 amino acids. CDR3 amino acids: CASSSPGGVGTEAFF. Here the CDR3 DNA reads TGTGCCAGCAGCTCGCCGGGAGGGGTGGGCACTGAAGCTTTCTTT.

The sample holds one count of this clone. The chain uses TRBV9 and TRBJ2-7; TRBD2 matches 7 bases. Trimming removed 4 bases from V and 2 bases from J; junction bases left unmatched: 6. Germline CDR1 reads SGDLS; CDR2 reads YYNGEE. The length of the CDR3 is 14 residues. This CDR3 is CASSSGLITYEQYF. CDR3 in DNA: TGTGCCAGCAGCTCGGGACTAATCACCTACGAGCAGTACTTC.

This clone has just one count. V gene TRBV9 combines with J gene TRBJ2-7; 10 bases map to TRBD1. This CDR3 has 16 residues. V shed 0 bases and J 3 bases; nucleotides not matched to a gene: 6. CDR1 and CDR2 (germline): SGDLS, YYNGEE. The CDR3 nucleotides are TGTGCCAGCAGCGTAGAGGGGGGACAGGGGTTCTACGAGCAGTACTTC. Its translation: CASSVEGGQGFYEQYF.

This rearrangement joins TRBV18 to TRBJ2-3; 9 bases are a match to TRBD2. The V and J ends lost 4 bases and 1 base, in that order; junction bases with no gene match: 15. The germline V gene encodes CDR1 KGHSH and CDR2 LQKENI. The CDR3 loop spans 19 amino acids. The CDR3 reads CASSHRTSAVGGGTDTQYF. CDR3 bases: TGTGCCAGCTCACACCGGACTAGCGCGGTAGGAGGTGGCACAGATACGCAGTATTTT.

The chain recombines TRBV9 with TRBJ2-7; TRBD1 or TRBD2 may be the D gene (5 bases each). This CDR3 comprises 15 residues. V dropped 0 bases and J dropped 5 bases, with 15 bases sitting between them. Germline CDR1 SGDLS, CDR2 YYNGEE. CDR3 bases: TGTGCCAGCAGCGTAGGCTGGGGGATTTCGGACGAGCAGTACTTC. Protein product: CASSVGWGISDEQYF. The variable domain in full, with the rest retrieved from reference TRBV9 and TRBJ2-7, is DSGVTQTPKHLITATGQRVTLRCSPRSGDLSVYWYQQSLDQGLQFLIQYYNGEERAKGNILERFSAQQFPDLHSELNLSSLELGDSALYFCASSVGWGISDEQYFGPGTRLTVT.

This clone was detected only a few times. This chain uses TRBV27 with TRBJ2-7, with D possibly TRBD1 on 5 matching bases. Germline V gene sequence: CDR1 MNHEY, CDR2 SMNVEV (reference sequence). This CDR3 has 14 amino acids. Trimming shortened V by 5 bases and J by 2 bases, and 13 bases separated the two germline ends. The CDR3 DNA sequence: TGTGCCAGCAGTCCCACGACAGAGGCCTACGAGCAGTACTTC. Protein sequence: CASSPTTEAYEQYF.

This chain uses TRBV5-6 with TRBJ1-2; D is unresolved. The CDR3 has 13 residues. Germline V gene data show CDR1 as SGHDT and CDR2 as YYEEEE. V lost 0 bases to trimming and J lost 2 bases, with 5 bases between them. The CDR3 region is CASSLGRNYGYTF. The CDR3 nucleotides are TGTGCCAGCAGCTTGGGTAGAAACTATGGCTACACCTTC.

The chain links TRBV18 to TRBJ2-1; possibly TRBD2 for D (6 bases). Trimming removed 3 bases from V and 9 bases from J, with 15 bases in between. The length of the CDR3 is 14 residues. Germline CDR1 reads KGHSH; CDR2 reads LQKENI. Here the CDR3 DNA reads TGTGCCAGCTCACCGGAGGGGTCGGGCGGTGAGCAGTTCTTC. This codes for CASSPEGSGGEQFF.

This chain links TRBV28 with TRBJ2-1; TRBD2 agrees at 11 bases. The CDR3 has 15 amino acids. After removal of 6 bases from V and 7 bases from J, the junction contained 8 bases not matched to a gene. CDR1 and CDR2 from the germline V gene are MDHEN and SYDVKM. The CDR3 loop reads CASSIAGGLGNEQFF. The CDR3 DNA reads as TGTGCCAGCAGCATAGCGGGAGGGTTGGGGAATGAGCAGTTCTTC.

The CDR3 DNA is TGTGCCAGCAGTGAAGAAAAGGTCAGGGCTGCCTATGGCTACACCTTC. Amino acids: CASSEEKVRAAYGYTF. The J gene is TRBJ1-2, the V gene TRBV2, with D maybe TRBD1 (5 bases). The V gene's germline CDR1 is SNHLY and CDR2 FYNNEI. V dropped 1 base and J dropped 4 bases, with 16 bases sitting between them. This CDR3 is built from 16 residues. The full variable domain, in which reference TRBV2 and TRBJ1-2 provide the parts outside the CDR3, is EPEVTQTPSHQVTQMGQEVILRCVPISNHLYFYWYRQILGQKVEFLVSFYNNEISEKSEIFDDQFSVERPDGSNFTLKIRSTKLEDSAMYFCASSEEKVRAAYGYTFGSGTRLTVV.

The chain joins TRBV27 to TRBJ2-1; D is uncertain. CDR3 length: 13 residues. V was trimmed by 5 bases and J by 6 bases, leaving 11 bases between them. The germline V gene has CDR1 MNHEY and CDR2 SMNVEV (reference sequence). The CDR3, as DNA: TGTGCCAGCAGTCTTTCCCTCTCCAATGAGCAGTTCTTC. Its translation is CASSLSLSNEQFF.

The chain has TRBV28 and TRBJ2-1; D assignment may be TRBD1 or TRBD2 (5 bases each). The CDR3 covers 14 residues. In germline, CDR1 is MDHEN, CDR2 SYDVKM. V was pared by 5 bases and J by 3 bases, with 11 bases between. The CDR3 spells CASSPRDGYNEQFF. In DNA form, the CDR3 reads TGTGCCAGCAGTCCCAGGGACGGCTACAATGAGCAGTTCTTC.

This sequence joins TRBV5-4 and TRBJ1-2; D remains unclear. With 0 bases removed from V and 3 bases from J, the gap between germline ends came to 6 bases. The CDR3 has 13 residues. Looked up from germline, CDR1 is SGHNT and CDR2 is YYREEE (reference sequence). In DNA, the CDR3 is TGTGCCAGCAGCTTGGACAGTGACTATGGCTACACCTTC. Translation: CASSLDSDYGYTF.

The chain is built from TRBV7-3 and TRBJ2-1; D remains unclear. V was trimmed by 2 bases and J by 0 bases, leaving 8 bases between them. CDR3 length equals 15 residues. Germline V gene lookup returns CDR1 SGHTA and CDR2 FQGTGA. CDR3 coding DNA: TGTGCCAGCAGCTTAGGACGGACCTCCTACAATGAGCAGTTCTTC. Residues: CASSLGRTSYNEQFF.

The chain recombines TRBV6-5 with TRBJ2-3, with 8 positions matching TRBD2. Trimming removed 2 bases from V and 2 bases from J; junction bases left unmatched: 6. Germline V gene sequence: CDR1 MNHEY, CDR2 SVGAGI. The CDR3 runs 16 residues. The CDR3 protein is CASSYGRGASTDTQYF. As DNA, the CDR3 is TGTGCCAGCAGTTACGGGCGGGGGGCCTCCACAGATACGCAGTATTTT.

The V call is TRBV5-1, the J call TRBJ2-7; D is perhaps TRBD2 (8 bases). This CDR3 is built from 18 residues. In germline, CDR1 is SGHRS, CDR2 YFSETQ. V gave up 4 bases and J gave up 2 bases, with 25 bases separating them. In DNA, the CDR3 is TGCGCCAGCAGCCCCGGGACAGCGGGAGTAGGCTGGACCTACGAGCAGTACTTC. This codes for CASSPGTAGVGWTYEQYF.

The rearrangement joins TRBV29-1 to TRBJ1-4, with a possible D match to TRBD1 (5 bases). The CDR3 runs 13 residues. Deletions cut 0 bases from V and 7 bases from J, with 9 bases between. Germline V lookup: CDR1 SQVTM, CDR2 ANQGSEA. The CDR3: CSVEDGGGEKLFF. The CDR3, as DNA: TGCAGCGTTGAAGACGGTGGGGGTGAAAAACTGTTTTTT.

This rearrangement joins TRBV5-5 to TRBJ2-7, with D uncertain. Trimming removed 1 base from V and 4 bases from J, with 15 bases in between. In germline, CDR1 is SGHKS, CDR2 YYEKEE (reference sequence). The CDR3 is 15 amino acids. CDR3 region: CASSLNLGYGYEQYF. The CDR3 DNA is TGTGCCAGCAGCTTGAATCTTGGCTACGGATACGAGCAGTACTTC.

V gene TRBV9 combines with J gene TRBJ2-5; tentatively, D is TRBD2 (5 bases). CDR3 size: 14 residues. V lost 4 bases and J 5 bases, leaving 15 bases between the germline ends. Germline assignment: CDR1 SGDLS and CDR2 YYNGEE. The CDR3 nucleotides are TGTGCCAGCAGCCCAGACTCTCCGGGGGAGACCCAGTACTTC. The encoded protein is CASSPDSPGETQYF.

This rearrangement joins TRBV28 to TRBJ2-1; D is ambiguous. Germline values: CDR1 MDHEN, CDR2 SYDVKM. V shed 5 bases and J shed 7 bases, with 6 bases lying between them. The CDR3 is 11 residues long. CDR3 nucleotide sequence: TGTGCCAGCAGTCCCAGTAATGAGCAGTTCTTC. Translated, it gives CASSPSNEQFF. Full variable domain (missing parts from reference TRBV28 and TRBJ2-1): DVKVTQSSRYLVKRTGEKVFLECVQDMDHENMFWYRQDPGLGLRLIYFSYDVKMKEKGDIPEGYSVSREKKERFSLILESASTNQTSMYLCASSPSNEQFFGPGTRLTVL.

The CDR3 loop reads CASSLWGGMNTEAFF. The CDR3, as DNA: TGTGCCAGCTCTTTATGGGGGGGAATGAACACTGAAGCTTTCTTT. V usage is TRBV7-2 and J usage is TRBJ1-1, with D perhaps matching TRBD1 (5 bases). Trimming cost V 8 bases and J 0 bases, with 16 bases left between them. Germline values: CDR1 SGHTA, CDR2 FQGNSA. The CDR3 sequence is 15 residues long.

The V and J genes are TRBV11-1 and TRBJ2-1; TRBD2 matches at 9 bases. Germline V gene data show CDR1 as SGHAT and CDR2 as FQDESV (reference sequence). Trimming removed 3 bases from V and 3 bases from J; junction bases left unmatched: 3. The CDR3 loop spans 15 amino acids. The DNA for the CDR3 is TGTGCCAGCAGCTTTAGCGGGGGTCACTACAATGAGCAGTTCTTC. It specifies CASSFSGGHYNEQFF.

This rearrangement joins TRBV7-3 to TRBJ2-3; D might be TRBD2 (5 bases). V lost 6 bases and J lost 1, with 14 bases in between. CDR1 is SGHTA and CDR2 is FQGTGA in the germline V gene. The CDR3 consists of 15 residues. The chain's CDR3 is CASSFEDGGTDTQYF. In nucleotides, the CDR3 is TGTGCCAGCAGTTTCGAAGACGGGGGCACAGATACGCAGTATTTT.

The chain has TRBV11-2 and TRBJ1-1; a possible D gene is TRBD1 (5 bases). Germline V CDR1 and CDR2: SGHAT, FQNNGV. The CDR3 consists of 16 residues. With 2 bases removed from V and 4 bases from J, the gap between germline ends came to 17 bases. The chain's CDR3 is CASSLIPGRIITEAFF. The CDR3 nucleotides read TGTGCCAGCAGCTTAATCCCGGGACGGATTATCACTGAAGCTTTCTTT.

This clone was picked up a small number of times. This chain joins TRBV14 and TRBJ1-1; D not resolved. Deletions cut 0 bases from V and 0 bases from J, with 8 bases between. CDR3 length equals 15 residues. Per the germline V gene, CDR1 is SGHDN and CDR2 is FVKESK. CDR3 in amino acids: CASSQDPVLNTEAFF. The CDR3 DNA reads as TGTGCCAGCAGCCAAGATCCAGTGTTGAACACTGAAGCTTTCTTT.

This clone has just one count. The chain links TRBV27 to TRBJ1-1; D is uncertain. Germline loops: CDR1 MNHEY, CDR2 SMNVEV (reference sequence). This CDR3 has 12 amino acids. V lost 3 bases, J lost 1 base, and 3 bases lay in between. DNA of the CDR3: TGTGCCAGCAGTTTCGGGAACACTGAAGCTTTCTTT. Translation gives CASSFGNTEAFF.